These 32 T cell receptor beta chains originate from one sample sequenced in a study of low-dose radiotherapy and immunotherapy resistance in tumors. Time point in this sample: after trial treatment. The treatment: LDRT plus nivolumab, ipilimumab, low-dose cyclophosphamide and aspirin (RACIN trial). Covering alpha and beta chains, TRAV- and TRBV-specific primers were used for the first-strand cDNA. Amplification of TCRs used a constant-region primer and V-primer adapter for about 19 PCR cycles. One entry per CDR3 protein results from TCRdb running MiXCR on the reads. The repertoire has roughly 100,000 distinct CDR3 sequences, 20% to 25% of them found once; the top ten carry roughly 13%. The sample in question was PBMCs, obtained after low-dose radiotherapy plus immunotherapy. Every receptor here comes from a female donor with ovarian cancer.

This chain joins TRBV6-2 or TRBV6-3 and TRBJ2-7; TRBD1 matches 7 bases. The CDR3 loop spans 14 amino acids. V lost 8 bases to trimming and J lost 0 bases; unmatched junction nucleotides: 7. Germline V lookup: CDR1 MNHEY, CDR2 SVGEGT. In DNA form, the CDR3 reads TGTGCCAGCCGCGACAGGGTTAGCTCCTACGAGCAGTACTTC. Translating it yields CASRDRVSSYEQYF.

This clonotype was seen many times. The J gene is TRBJ1-4, the V gene TRBV6-2 or TRBV6-3; D possibly corresponds to TRBD1 (5 bases). Germline V gives CDR1 MNHEY, CDR2 SVGEGT. The CDR3 has 14 residues. Trimming shortened V by 4 bases and J by 8 bases, and 14 bases separated the two germline ends. The CDR3 bases are TGTGCCAGCAGTTTGGGGGGATCAAGGGAAAAACTGTTTTTT. Its translation: CASSLGGSREKLFF.

On this clonotype itself: A far larger clone is one nucleotide away, so this likely arose from a read error. V usage is TRBV27 and J usage is TRBJ1-1; D unresolved. The ends were cut back, 4 bases at V and 3 bases at J, with 12 bases in the middle. The length of the CDR3 is 14 residues. Germline CDR1 reads MNHEY; CDR2 reads SMNVEV (reference sequence). The CDR3 nucleotides read TGTGCCAGCAGTTACTGGAGGAAGGACACTGAAGCTTTCTTT. The encoded protein is CASSYWRKDTEAFF.

There are many counts of this clonotype. This sequence joins TRBV20-1 and TRBJ2-7; 11 positions agree with TRBD2. The CDR3 totals 17 residues. The J segment lost 4 bases and the V segment lost 3 bases, leaving 14 bases of the junction unmatched. Germline assignment: CDR1 DFQATT and CDR2 SNEGSKA (reference sequence). The CDR3 DNA reads TGCAGTGCTAGTGGTGAACTAGCGGGAGAAGGGGGTTACGAGCAGTACTTC. As protein: CSASGELAGEGGYEQYF.

The chain has TRBV11-2 and TRBJ2-1; D is possibly TRBD1 (5 bases). The CDR3 length is 19 residues. The germline V gene encodes CDR1 SGHAT and CDR2 FQNNGV. V was clipped by 5 bases and J by 0 bases, with 23 bases between them. CDR3: CASSDSRWWRTGSYNEQFF. For the CDR3, the DNA is TGTGCCAGCAGCGATAGTAGATGGTGGCGCACAGGCTCCTACAATGAGCAGTTCTTC.

This clonotype was observed many times. CDR3 sequence reads: CAISRRLQGGVMNTEAFF. The CDR3 nucleotides read TGTGCCATCAGCCGTCGGCTCCAGGGGGGCGTCATGAACACTGAAGCTTTCTTT. The chain links TRBV10-3 to TRBJ1-1; 7 bases align to TRBD1. The germline gives CDR1 ENHRY, CDR2 SYGVKD. With 6 bases clipped from V and 0 bases from J, the junction kept 16 bases outside the gene matches. The CDR3 sequence is 18 residues long.

This clonotype was detected ten times or more. This rearrangement joins TRBV10-3 to TRBJ2-1, with D possibly being TRBD2 (6 bases). Trimming removed 6 bases at V and 3 bases at J, with 21 bases between. This CDR3 has 17 amino acids. CDR1 is ENHRY, CDR2 SYGVKD, per germline. CDR3 nucleotides: TGTGCCATCAGCCCTGAAAATTCTGGGGGGATCTACAATGAGCAGTTCTTC. It is translated as CAISPENSGGIYNEQFF.

This clonotype was found many times. The chain links TRBV20-1 to TRBJ1-5, with 9 bases fitting TRBD1. V was clipped by 2 bases and J by 4 bases; unmatched bases: 6. The CDR3 consists of 15 residues. The germline CDR1 and CDR2 sequences are DFQATT and SNEGSKA (reference sequence). CDR3 in amino acids: CSARFGDRDNQPQHF. In nucleotides, the CDR3 is TGCAGTGCTAGATTCGGGGACAGGGATAATCAGCCCCAGCATTTT.

The table lists this clonotype with many counts. The genes are TRBV30 and TRBJ2-7; D is possibly TRBD1 or TRBD2 (5 bases each). Germline V gene data show CDR1 as GTSNPN and CDR2 as SVGIG (reference sequence). Between the trimmed V and J ends, which lost 3 bases and 4 bases, there was a span of 10 bases. CDR3 length: 12 residues. The CDR3 bases are TGTGCCTGGAGGACGGGACCTTACGAGCAGTACTTC. Translated, it gives CAWRTGPYEQYF.

This clonotype was found many times. The chain uses TRBV3-1 and TRBJ1-3; D remains ambiguous. This CDR3 contains 16 residues. The germline V gene encodes CDR1 LGHDT and CDR2 YNNKEL (reference sequence). V was pared by 0 bases and J by 0 bases, with 9 bases between. The CDR3 DNA follows: TGTGCCAGCAGCCAAGAGACACAGCGCTCTGGAAACACCATATATTTT. Translated: CASSQETQRSGNTIYF.

This clonotype was found many times. This chain joins TRBV28 and TRBJ1-4; D might be TRBD1 (5 bases). CDR3 length equals 13 residues. Trimming removed 6 bases from V and 7 bases from J, with 12 bases in between. Germline V gene sequence: CDR1 MDHEN, CDR2 SYDVKM. Here the CDR3 DNA reads TGTGCCAGCAGGACAGTGGGGCTTGAAAAACTGTTTTTT. Encoded protein: CASRTVGLEKLFF.

This clonotype was observed at least ten times. The gene calls are TRBV12-3 or TRBV12-4 and TRBJ2-1; D possibly matches TRBD1 or TRBD2 (6 bases each). The CDR3 length is 16 residues. Trimming stripped 8 bases from V and 0 bases from J, with 17 bases between. This CDR3 reads CASSGGLFSSYNEQFF. CDR3 sequence (DNA): TGTGCCAGCTCCGGGGGCCTATTTAGCTCCTACAATGAGCAGTTCTTC.

There are a few counts of this clonotype. The chain's CDR3 is CASSELGRNYGYTF. The CDR3, as DNA: TGTGCCAGCAGTGAATTGGGCCGCAACTATGGCTACACCTTC. The chain is built from TRBV25-1 and TRBJ1-2; no definite D call. V dropped 1 base and J dropped 2 bases, with 8 bases sitting between them. The CDR3 is 14 amino acids. Germline V gene sequence: CDR1 MGHDK, CDR2 SYGVNS.

The chain couples TRBV19 to TRBJ2-5; a weak D match, TRBD2 (7 bases). V was shortened by 5 bases and J by 5 bases, with 15 bases between the two germline ends. The CDR3 is made up of 14 amino acids. Per germline, CDR1 LNHDA and CDR2 SQIVND (reference sequence). The CDR3 DNA follows: TGTGCCAGTAGTCCACAGGGACTAAAGGAGACCCAGTACTTC. The encoded protein is CASSPQGLKETQYF.

This clonotype appeared many times. This chain joins TRBV3-1 and TRBJ1-4, with a tentative D call TRBD1 (6 bases). V was shortened by 6 bases and J by 5 bases, with 13 bases between the two germline ends. This CDR3 is built from 14 residues. Germline loops: CDR1 LGHDT, CDR2 YNNKEL (reference sequence). The CDR3 DNA reads as TGTGCCAGCAGTCGCACAGGGCCCAATGAAAAACTGTTTTTT. Encoded protein: CASSRTGPNEKLFF.

With regard to this clonotype: A far larger clone is off by one base, so a read error is likely. The chain links TRBV28 to TRBJ2-1; no firm D call. The CDR3 runs 15 residues. In germline, CDR1 is MDHEN, CDR2 SYDVKM. CDR3 protein: CASSYDNGGRGEQLF. The DNA for the CDR3 is TGTGCCAGCAGTTACGACAACGGTGGACGAGGTGAGCAGCTCTTC.

This clonotype was recorded at least ten times. CDR3 region: CASSQDRGARYNEQFF. DNA for the CDR3: TGCGCCAGCAGCCAAGATCGGGGGGCTCGATACAATGAGCAGTTCTTC. The chain carries TRBV4-1 and TRBJ2-1; D is possibly TRBD2 (7 bases). V was pared by 0 bases and J by 4 bases, with 13 bases between. This CDR3 is built from 16 residues. Germline V gives CDR1 MGHRA, CDR2 YSYEKL.

In this sample, this clonotype turned up many times. This chain links TRBV28 with TRBJ1-2; no reliable D call. The CDR3 spans 13 residues. Germline V gene sequence: CDR1 MDHEN, CDR2 SYDVKM. Trimming pared 1 base from V and 5 bases from J, leaving 8 bases between. The CDR3 loop is CASSLLGKYGYTF. CDR3 nucleotides: TGTGCCAGCAGTTTATTGGGGAAATATGGCTACACCTTC.

Many counts were recorded for this clonotype. The rearrangement uses TRBV7-9 and TRBJ2-5; tentatively, D is TRBD1 (6 bases). Germline V gene sequence: CDR1 SEHNR, CDR2 FQNEAQ (reference sequence). V lost 3 bases, J lost 2 bases, and 13 bases lay in between. The CDR3 length is 15 residues. The CDR3 sequence: CASSLALQGQETQYF. Written as DNA, the CDR3 is TGTGCCAGCAGCTTGGCTCTACAGGGTCAAGAGACCCAGTACTTC.

On this clonotype itself: This sequence is one base from a far larger clone and is likely a read error. The chain links TRBV6-8 to TRBJ2-5, with a weak D call TRBD1 (8 bases). CDR1 and CDR2 from the germline V gene are MNHGY and SAAAGT. This CDR3 is 15 amino acids long. CDR3 amino acids: CASSSSQGARETQCF. The CDR3 DNA reads as TGTGCCAGCAGTTCGAGTCAGGGGGCGCGGGAGACCCAGTGCTTC.

Many counts were recorded for this clonotype. The chain carries TRBV20-1 and TRBJ2-3, with 12 nucleotides matching TRBD2. Germline CDR1 DFQATT, CDR2 SNEGSKA (reference sequence). The CDR3 length is 14 residues. Unmatched junction bases numbered 2, after V lost 5 bases and J lost 2 bases. This chain's CDR3 is CSARLAGDTDTQYF. DNA of the CDR3: TGCAGTGCTCGACTAGCGGGAGACACAGATACGCAGTATTTT.

This chain joins TRBV5-5 and TRBJ1-2; D might be TRBD1 (5 bases). Trimming stripped 0 bases from V and 4 bases from J, with 10 bases between. CDR1 and CDR2 from the germline V gene are SGHKS and YYEKEE (reference sequence). This CDR3 comprises 14 residues. CDR3 in DNA: TGTGCCAGCAGCTTGGCAGGGCCGATCTATGGCTACACCTTC. It translates to CASSLAGPIYGYTF.

This clonotype has ten or more counts. The chain employs TRBV4-2 and TRBJ2-1; no clear D. Between the trimmed V and J ends, which lost 0 bases and 7 bases, there was a span of 13 bases. This CDR3 comprises 15 residues. The germline CDR1 and CDR2 sequences are LGHNA and YNFKEQ. CDR3 residues: CASSQDLPANNEQFF. CDR3 DNA: TGTGCCAGCAGCCAAGATCTCCCAGCTAATAATGAGCAGTTCTTC.

In its sample, this clonotype was seen many times. Written as DNA, the CDR3 is TGCAGTGCTACACCGTTGGGGCTAGCGGGAGGGATCTCCTACGAGCAGTACTTC. It codes for CSATPLGLAGGISYEQYF. The chain carries TRBV20-1 and TRBJ2-7, with 12 bases matching TRBD2. Unmatched junction bases numbered 13, after V lost 4 bases and J lost 0 bases. This CDR3 contains 18 residues. Germline CDR1 is DFQATT and CDR2 is SNEGSKA (reference sequence).

Regarding this clonotype: This may stem from a read error, because a much larger clone lies one nucleotide away. This chain uses TRBV6-5 with TRBJ2-5, with D uncertain. Germline CDR1 is MNHEY and CDR2 is SVGAGI. There are 15 residues in the CDR3. The CDR3 DNA reads TGTGCCAGCAGCAGAAACCCGGGCGGCGTCTCGACCCATTACTTC. The encoded protein is CASSRNPGGVSTHYF.

In this sample, this clonotype turned up many times. One end of the junction fails to match germline, which may point to a read error. The chain uses TRBV19 and TRBJ2-5, with D tentatively TRBD1 or TRBD2 (5 bases each). The CDR3 is 13 residues long. Germline loops: CDR1 LNHDA, CDR2 SQIVND (reference sequence). CDR3 nucleotide sequence: TGTGCCAGCAGTACCGGGGCCCAAGAGACCCAGTACTTC. Protein: CASSTGAQETQYF.

This clonotype was picked up many times. The V and J genes are TRBV7-9 and TRBJ2-2, with 10 nucleotides matching TRBD2. The CDR3 sequence is 16 residues long. Trimming removed 8 bases from V and 6 bases from J; junction bases left unmatched: 12. Germline values: CDR1 SEHNR, CDR2 FQNEAQ (reference sequence). The CDR3 reads CASVSGAGGPPGELFF. CDR3 nucleotides: TGTGCCAGCGTATCCGGAGCGGGGGGGCCCCCCGGGGAGCTGTTTTTT.

The chain recombines TRBV7-2 with TRBJ2-3; 10 bases fit TRBD1. Germline loops: CDR1 SGHTA, CDR2 FQGNSA. This CDR3 has 15 amino acids. Losses at the gene ends were 6 bases for V and 1 base for J; bases not matched to a gene: 4. CDR3 residues: CASSAGTGGTDTQYF. Here the CDR3 DNA reads TGTGCCAGCAGTGCCGGGACAGGGGGCACAGATACGCAGTATTTT.

The V and J genes are TRBV14 and TRBJ1-1; D may be TRBD1 (5 bases). CDR1 and CDR2 (germline): SGHDN, FVKESK. V gave up 3 bases and J gave up 11 bases, with 13 bases separating them. The CDR3 has 12 residues. CDR3 region: CASSQGSRGAFF. CDR3 coding DNA: TGTGCCAGCAGCCAGGGGAGTCGGGGGGCTTTCTTT.

The chain is built from TRBV5-6 and TRBJ1-2; 11 bases map to TRBD1. From germline, CDR1 is SGHDT and CDR2 YYEEEE. With V trimmed by 6 bases and J by 2 bases, 6 bases remained unmatched. The CDR3 is made up of 15 amino acids. This chain's CDR3 is CASTPGQGVNYGYTF. The CDR3 DNA reads TGTGCCAGCACCCCGGGACAGGGGGTAAACTATGGCTACACCTTC.

This clonotype has ten or more counts. The CDR3 here is CASSLAKGAKETQYF. The CDR3 DNA follows: TGTGCCAGCAGCTTGGCCAAGGGGGCGAAAGAGACCCAGTACTTC. The chain recombines TRBV5-4 with TRBJ2-5; 7 nucleotides line up with TRBD1. The CDR3 loop spans 15 amino acids. Germline V gives CDR1 SGHNT, CDR2 YYREEE (reference sequence). V dropped 0 bases and J dropped 3; count of bases not matched to a gene: 5.

Ten or more counts support this clonotype. The DNA of the CDR3 is TGTGCCATCAGTGGTACCGGGGAAAAACTGTTTTTT. This gives the protein CAISGTGEKLFF. The chain combines TRBV10-3 with TRBJ1-4; D is unresolved. Trimming removed 4 bases from V and 8 bases from J, with 8 bases in between. Germline values: CDR1 ENHRY, CDR2 SYGVKD. CDR3 length equals 12 residues.